These 24 T cell receptor beta chains share one sample of origin, sequenced in a study of shared clonotypes between healthy human individuals. Clones were sequenced by immunoSEQ multiplex PCR, and TCRdb holds only the in-frame ones, with some missing. This table has roughly 2,500,000 clones, 93% appearing once. Specimen: naive CD4+ T cells from PBMCs. Subset reported: CD45RA+ positively selected. Every receptor here comes from a man aged 18 to 30 in good health. Some clones in this sample may be carry-over from other donors' samples.

This chain joins TRBV4-1 and TRBJ1-5; D is perhaps TRBD1 (5 bases). The length of the CDR3 is 13 residues. The germline gives CDR1 MGHRA, CDR2 YSYEKL. Deletions cut 4 bases from V and 8 bases from J, with 12 bases between. CDR3 coding DNA: TGCGCCAGCAGCCGAGGGGCCGCAGAGCCCCAGCATTTT. It translates to CASSRGAAEPQHF.

The chain has TRBV4-3 and TRBJ1-2, with a tentative D call TRBD1 (6 bases). Germline V gene sequence: CDR1 LGHNA, CDR2 YSLEER. Trimming removed 0 bases at V and 7 bases at J, with 12 bases between. The CDR3 has 14 residues. CDR3 sequence (DNA): TGCGCCAGCAGCCAAGATTGGGGGGCGCCTGGCTACACCTTC. Protein product: CASSQDWGAPGYTF.

The chain uses TRBV5-1 and TRBJ2-3; D call uncertain. Germline CDR1 and CDR2: SGHRS and YFSETQ. This CDR3 contains 15 residues. V dropped 0 bases and J dropped 1 base, with 9 bases sitting between them. CDR3 protein: CASSLGARGTDTQYF. CDR3 coding DNA: TGCGCCAGCAGCTTGGGGGCCCGGGGCACAGATACGCAGTATTTT.

This clone was observed once. V gene TRBV11-2 combines with J gene TRBJ2-5; 7 bases line up with TRBD2. TRBJ2-7 matches the DNA end more closely, so the J call is doubtful. The CDR3 runs to 14 residues. Per germline, CDR1 SGHAT and CDR2 FQNNGV. The CDR3 protein is CASSLGGGSYEQYF. The DNA for the CDR3 is TGTGCCAGCAGCTTAGGCGGGGGTTCCTACGAGCAGTACTTC.

The rearrangement uses TRBV20-1 and TRBJ1-1; D unresolved. The germline V and J ends were trimmed by 3 bases and 7 bases, with 3 bases remaining between them. Germline-derived CDR1 and CDR2 are DFQATT and SNEGSKA (reference sequence). The CDR3 sequence is 9 residues long. CDR3 protein: CSASHEAFF. The CDR3 coding sequence is TGCAGTGCTAGTCATGAAGCTTTCTTT.

The chain carries TRBV15 and TRBJ2-5; tentative D call: TRBD2 (6 bases). The CDR3 is made up of 18 amino acids. V lost 0 bases and J 5 bases, leaving 22 bases between the germline ends. Germline V gives CDR1 LNHNV, CDR2 YYDKDF (reference sequence). The CDR3 spells CATSRDFGIAASLETQYF. As DNA, the CDR3 is TGTGCCACCAGCAGAGATTTTGGGATAGCGGCCTCCCTGGAGACCCAGTACTTC.

This rearrangement joins TRBV11-2 to TRBJ2-7, with D tentatively TRBD1 or TRBD2 (6 bases each). CDR1 is SGHAT, CDR2 FQNNGV, per germline. This CDR3 spans 12 amino acids. The V end was cut by 5 bases, the J end by 6 bases, with 11 bases between. The CDR3, as DNA: TGTGCCAGCAGCCTCCCGGGGGCCGAGCAGTACTTC. Translating gives CASSLPGAEQYF.

The chain couples TRBV29-1 to TRBJ2-5; D is tentatively TRBD1 or TRBD2 (5 bases each). CDR3 length equals 12 residues. The V and J ends lost 7 bases and 8 bases respectively, with 17 bases between them. Per germline, CDR1 SQVTM and CDR2 ANQGSEA. CDR3 protein: CSGELSGPTQYF. CDR3 bases: TGCAGCGGGGAGTTATCAGGGCCCACCCAGTACTTC.

The rearrangement links TRBV6-1 to TRBJ2-5, with D possibly matching TRBD2 (6 bases). The CDR3 covers 15 residues. The V and J ends lost 4 bases and 7 bases respectively, with 19 bases between them. Germline CDR1 is MNHNS and CDR2 is SASEGT. CDR3 DNA: TGTGCCAGCAGTGTAAGGACCCCCTACGGGGGGACCCAGTACTTC. Amino acids: CASSVRTPYGGTQYF.

The chain carries TRBV21-1 and TRBJ2-5; the table names TRBD1, a call not compared with the DNA. TRBV21-1 is a documented pseudogene. The CDR3 length is 17 residues. In DNA, the CDR3 is TGTGCCAGCAGCAAAGGAAGGGGATTGACAGGGCAAGAGACCCAGTACTTC. Amino acid sequence: CASSKGRGLTGQETQYF.

The chain is built from TRBV5-1 and TRBJ2-1; TRBD1 might be the D (7 bases). The V gene lost 6 bases and the J gene lost 9 bases, with 22 bases spanning the gap. The CDR3 loop spans 15 amino acids. The germline gives CDR1 SGHRS, CDR2 YFSETQ. The CDR3 DNA sequence: TGCGCCAGCACCCTCCGAGGGGGCGAGGGGGGTGAGCAGTTCTTC. This sequence encodes CASTLRGGEGGEQFF.

V usage is TRBV23-1 and J usage is TRBJ2-5; a weak D match, TRBD2 (5 bases). TRBV23-1 is assigned to the ORF class and has an uncertain function. The V and J ends lost 6 bases and 5 bases respectively, with 25 bases between them. The CDR3 contains 17 residues. CDR3 DNA sequence: TGCGCCAGCAGGCGACGGCGGAGGCGTTTTAACCGGGAGACCCAGTACTTC. Encoded protein: CASRRRRRRFNRETQYF.

The V call is TRBV28, the J call TRBJ2-1, with D tentatively TRBD2 (6 bases). Trimming took 2 bases from V and 0 from J, leaving 11 bases between them. CDR3 length equals 16 residues. Per the germline V gene, CDR1 is MDHEN and CDR2 is SYDVKM. This CDR3 reads CASSLGGASSYNEQFF. Here the CDR3 DNA reads TGTGCCAGCAGTTTAGGCGGGGCTAGCTCCTACAATGAGCAGTTCTTC.

A note on this clone: The same CDR3 also results from other DNA sequences found in this sample. CDR3 residues: CASSGRGGETQYF. In DNA, the CDR3 is TGTGCCAGCAGTGGGCGCGGGGGGGAGACCCAGTACTTC. The gene calls are TRBV2 and TRBJ2-5, with 8 bases aligning to TRBD2. CDR1 SNHLY and CDR2 FYNNEI come from the germline V gene. CDR3 length: 13 residues. Trimming cost V 4 bases and J 5 bases; bases outside gene matches: 3.

This chain links TRBV6-1 with TRBJ1-1; a weak D match, TRBD1 (6 bases). The V end lost 6 bases, the J end lost 1 base, and 15 bases lay between the germline ends. The CDR3 covers 15 residues. Germline CDR1 and CDR2: MNHNS and SASEGT. The CDR3 loop is CASRTGGAGNTEAFF. The CDR3 DNA sequence: TGTGCCAGCAGGACCGGGGGGGCAGGGAACACTGAAGCTTTCTTT.

CDR3 residues: CASSPNQGRYYGYTF. The CDR3, as DNA: TGTGCCAGCAGCCCGAACCAGGGAAGGTACTATGGCTACACCTTC. The chain uses TRBV28 and TRBJ1-2; D may be TRBD1 (5 bases). V lost 6 bases, J lost 3 bases, and 17 bases lay in between. CDR3 length equals 15 residues. Germline V lookup: CDR1 MDHEN, CDR2 SYDVKM.

The V call is TRBV28, the J call TRBJ2-1; 8 nucleotides align to TRBD2. Germline V gene data show CDR1 as MDHEN and CDR2 as SYDVKM. Germline trimming cut 0 bases from V and 8 bases from J; bases unmatched to any gene: 9. The CDR3 contains 16 residues. The CDR3: CASSLWSAGEFHEQFF. CDR3 nucleotides: TGTGCCAGCAGTTTATGGTCAGCGGGAGAATTCCATGAGCAGTTCTTC.

The chain employs TRBV18 and TRBJ2-7; TRBD1 matches 11 bases. Germline V gene lookup returns CDR1 KGHSH and CDR2 LQKENI. The CDR3 covers 16 residues. With 5 bases clipped from V and 3 bases from J, the junction kept 9 bases outside the gene matches. The CDR3 spells CASSNLRDRGDYEQYF. In nucleotides, the CDR3 is TGTGCCAGCTCAAATCTCCGGGACAGGGGGGACTACGAGCAGTACTTC.

V gene TRBV29-1 combines with J gene TRBJ2-1; possible D gene TRBD2, 5 bases. This CDR3 is built from 13 residues. CDR1 SQVTM and CDR2 ANQGSEA come from the germline V gene. Between the trimmed V and J ends, which lost 8 bases and 9 bases, there was a span of 20 bases. This CDR3 reads CSSILGGRTEQFF. In DNA, the CDR3 is TGCAGCTCAATACTTGGTGGGAGAACTGAGCAGTTCTTC.

This clone was observed once. The same CDR3 arises from other DNA sequences in this sample as well. The rearrangement joins TRBV7-9 to TRBJ2-7, with D uncertain. Trimming removed 1 base from V and 7 bases from J, with 5 bases in between. Looked up from germline, CDR1 is SEHNR and CDR2 is FQNEAQ (reference sequence). The CDR3 is 11 residues long. CDR3 region: CASSLVGEQYF. The CDR3 nucleotides are TGTGCCAGCAGCTTAGTGGGGGAGCAGTACTTC.

The chain is built from TRBV7-9 and TRBJ2-2; perhaps TRBD2 as D (6 bases). The CDR3 runs 15 residues. Trimming cost V 5 bases and J 2 bases, with 12 bases left between them. Germline values: CDR1 SEHNR, CDR2 FQNEAQ (reference sequence). The CDR3 here is CASSVWRDNTGELFF. In DNA, the CDR3 is TGTGCCAGCAGCGTCTGGCGGGACAACACCGGGGAGCTGTTTTTT. The variable domain in full, with the rest retrieved from reference TRBV7-9 and TRBJ2-2, is DTGVSQNPRHKITKRGQNVTFRCDPISEHNRLYWYRQTLGQGPEFLTYFQNEAQLEKSRLLSDRFSAERPKGSFSTLEIQRTEQGDSAMYLCASSVWRDNTGELFFGEGSRLTVL.

The chain joins TRBV19 to TRBJ1-5, with D perhaps TRBD1 (5 bases). CDR1 and CDR2 from the germline V gene are LNHDA and SQIVND (reference sequence). The CDR3 is made up of 15 amino acids. The germline V and J ends were trimmed by 5 bases and 3 bases, with 14 bases remaining between them. The CDR3 here is CASSPPGTPNQPQHF. The DNA for the CDR3 is TGTGCCAGTAGTCCGCCCGGGACGCCCAATCAGCCCCAGCATTTT. The full variable domain, its missing parts supplied by reference TRBV19 and TRBJ1-5, is DGGITQSPKYLFRKEGQNVTLSCEQNLNHDAMYWYRQDPGQGLRLIYYSQIVNDFQKGDIAEGYSVSREKKESFPLTVTSAQKNPTAFYLCASSPPGTPNQPQHFGDGTRLSIL.

This clone was picked up one time. The rearrangement joins TRBV4-3 to TRBJ1-1; TRBD1 might be the D (6 bases). Trimming shortened V by 3 bases and J by 0 bases, and 17 bases separated the two germline ends. This CDR3 is built from 17 residues. Germline V gene sequence: CDR1 LGHNA, CDR2 YSLEER. CDR3 bases: TGCGCCAGCAGCCACCTGAGACTGGACAGCATGAACACTGAAGCTTTCTTT. Encoded protein: CASSHLRLDSMNTEAFF.

CDR3 protein: CASSLSSWAYEQYF. The CDR3 nucleotides are TGTGCCAGCAGTTTATCTTCGTGGGCCTACGAGCAGTACTTC. The chain links TRBV27 to TRBJ2-5; no firm D call. Near its end, the DNA agrees better with TRBJ2-7, so the J call may be wrong. Germline CDR1 MNHEY, CDR2 SMNVEV (reference sequence). The CDR3 runs 14 residues.